This is a list of T cell receptor beta chains from one sample in a study of regulatory and conventional T cells in RAG deficiency. The table came from immunoSEQ multiplex PCR; TCRdb's copy has only in-frame clones and leaves some out. Of roughly 20,000 clones in the sample, over 80% were seen once. This sample also appeared in a second study, on regulatory T cells.

The material sequenced was Tregs sorted from blood. All receptors derive from a human donor in good health. CDR3s include the opening cysteine and the closing phenylalanine or tryptophan. A D gene is named only where the DNA matches it firmly. Clone size is given for some rows only: seen once, a few or many times, or a class if the clone is expanded.

V: TRBV6-5; J: TRBJ2-1; size: NA; D: TRBD1; DNA: TGTGCCAGCAGTTACTCCGACAGGGTTATAGATGAGCAGTTCTTC; CDR3: CASSYSDRVIDEQFF
V: TRBV5-1; J: TRBJ2-7; size: NA; D: TRBD1; DNA: TGCGCCAGCGCCGGACAGGGCTCCTACGAGCAGTACTTC; CDR3: CASAGQGSYEQYF
V: TRBV11-2; J: TRBJ2-1; size: NA; D: TRBD2; DNA: TGTGCCAGCAGCTTAAGTACTAGCGGGAGGGCCAAAAAGTTCTTC; CDR3: CASSLSTSGRAKKFF
V: TRBV14; J: TRBJ2-1; size: NA; D: NA; DNA: TGTGCCAGCAGCCGGACAGGGAGGGTGTACAATGAGCAGTTCTTC; CDR3: CASSRTGRVYNEQFF
V: TRBV6-6; J: TRBJ1-6; size: NA; D: NA; DNA: TGTGCCAGCAGTTACTTTTTATCACCCCTCCACTTT; CDR3: CASSYFLSPLHF
V: TRBV6-1; J: TRBJ1-2; size: NA; D: NA; DNA: TGTGCCAGCAGTGGGGTCAGAGCTAACTATGGCTACACCTTC; CDR3: CASSGVRANYGYTF
V: TRBV15; J: TRBJ2-5; size: NA; D: TRBD1; DNA: TGTGCCACCAGGTCTCGGGACAGCGCCCACCACCTTCGCCAAGAGACCCAGTACTTC; CDR3: CATRSRDSAHHLRQETQYF
V: TRBV19; J: TRBJ2-7; size: NA; D: TRBD2; DNA: TGTGCCAGTAGTAGGACTAGCGGGAGGGCCTACGAGCAGTACTTC; CDR3: CASSRTSGRAYEQYF
V: TRBV5-1; J: TRBJ2-7; size: NA; D: TRBD1; DNA: TGCGCCAGCAGCCCCGACGGACAGGGCGGCTACGAGCAGTACTTC; CDR3: CASSPDGQGGYEQYF
V: TRBV6-5; J: TRBJ1-2; size: NA; D: NA; DNA: TGTGCCAGCAGTGAAGACGGGTGGAGGAGCTACACCTTC; CDR3: CASSEDGWRSYTF
V: TRBV7-8; J: TRBJ1-5; size: NA; D: NA; DNA: TGTGCCAGCAGCCACGACCGCAATCAGCCCCAGCATTTT; CDR3: CASSHDRNQPQHF
V: TRBV6-1; J: TRBJ2-1; size: NA; D: TRBD2; DNA: TGTGCCAGCAGGCCGACCCTTTGGGGCGGGGGAGAGCAGTTCTTC; CDR3: CASRPTLWGGGEQFF
V: TRBV6-4; J: TRBJ2-1; size: NA; D: TRBD1; DNA: TGTGCCAGCAGTGAGGGACAGGGGTCCCACAATGAGCAGTTCTTC; CDR3: CASSEGQGSHNEQFF
V: TRBV7-9; J: TRBJ1-1; size: NA; D: NA; DNA: TGTGCCAGCAGCTTAGCGGCAGGGGCTAACACTGAAGCTTTCTTT; CDR3: CASSLAAGANTEAFF
V: TRBV30; J: TRBJ2-2; size: once; D: NA; DNA: TGTGCCTGGATGGTGAAGAACACCGGGGAGCTGTTTTTT; CDR3: CAWMVKNTGELFF
V: TRBV5-6; J: TRBJ2-2; size: NA; D: NA; DNA: TGTGCCAGCAGCGTGAAAACCGGGAACGTCTTTGCCGGGGAGCTGTTTTTT; CDR3: CASSVKTGNVFAGELFF
V: TRBV5-4; J: TRBJ2-7; size: NA; D: NA; DNA: TGTGCCAGCAGCCCAGACGGCTACGAGCAGTACTTC; CDR3: CASSPDGYEQYF
V: TRBV19; J: TRBJ1-1; size: NA; D: TRBD1; DNA: TGTGCCAGTAGTATGGACAGGGTAGGGAACACTGAAGCTTTCTTT; CDR3: CASSMDRVGNTEAFF
V: TRBV29-1; J: TRBJ1-1; size: NA; D: NA; DNA: TGCAGCGTTGCTGAGCGGTACACTGAAGCTTTCTTT; CDR3: CSVAERYTEAFF
V: TRBV18; J: TRBJ1-4; size: NA; D: NA; DNA: TGTGCCAGCTCACCAAGGGAGAATGAAAAACTGTTTTTT; CDR3: CASSPRENEKLFF
V: TRBV28; J: TRBJ1-1; size: NA; D: NA; DNA: TGTGCCAGCAGTTTGAATTTTCAACAGCGAGCTTTCTTT; CDR3: CASSLNFQQRAFF
V: TRBV5-8; J: TRBJ1-2; size: NA; D: TRBD1; DNA: TGTGCCAGCAGCCAAGATACAGGGGCAAGCTTAAACTATGGCTACACCTTC; CDR3: CASSQDTGASLNYGYTF
V: TRBV11-2; J: TRBJ2-2; size: NA; D: NA; DNA: TGTGCCAGCAGCTTAAGGTTAGCCGGGGAGCTGTTTTTT; CDR3: CASSLRLAGELFF
V: TRBV10-3; J: TRBJ1-5; size: NA; D: NA; DNA: TGTGCCATCAGTGAGGGTTCAATACAGGGTGGACAGCCCCAGCATTTT; CDR3: CAISEGSIQGGQPQHF
V: TRBV6-5; J: TRBJ1-1; size: NA; D: TRBD1; DNA: TGTGCCAGCAGCTCGAACAGGGGTCACTGGGAAGCTTTCTTT; CDR3: CASSSNRGHWEAFF
V: TRBV7-6; J: TRBJ2-1; size: once; D: NA; DNA: TGTGCCAGCAGCAGAGGGACGGACAATGAGCAGTTCTTC; CDR3: CASSRGTDNEQFF
V: TRBV7-9; J: TRBJ2-3; size: NA; D: NA; DNA: TGTGCCAGCAGCTTCGACCCAGCCACAGATACGCAGTATTTT; CDR3: CASSFDPATDTQYF
V: TRBV28; J: TRBJ2-6; size: NA; D: NA; DNA: TGTGCCAGCAAGGATCCAGGGAGCTCTGGGGCCAACGTCCTGACTTTC; CDR3: CASKDPGSSGANVLTF
V: TRBV28; J: TRBJ2-3; size: NA; D: NA; DNA: TGTGCCAGCAGTTTAGGTGTACGAAAACAAATCGCTGATACGCAGTATTTT; CDR3: CASSLGVRKQIADTQYF
V: TRBV2; J: TRBJ1-5; size: NA; D: TRBD1; DNA: TGTGCCAGCAGTCGGGGGACAGGTTTTCAGCCCCAGCATTTT; CDR3: CASSRGTGFQPQHF
V: TRBV6-1; J: TRBJ2-2; size: once; D: TRBD2; DNA: TGTGCCAGCGGACTAGCGAACGGGGAGCTGTTTTTT; CDR3: CASGLANGELFF
V: TRBV4-1; J: TRBJ2-7; size: NA; D: NA; DNA: TGCGCCAGCAGCCCAAGGGCTATTAGCTCCTACGAGCAGTACTTC; CDR3: CASSPRAISSYEQYF
V: TRBV6-5; J: TRBJ1-5; size: NA; D: TRBD1; DNA: TGTGCCAGCAGCTCGGACAGGGCGGGCAATCAGCCCCAGCATTTT; CDR3: CASSSDRAGNQPQHF
V: TRBV7-9; J: TRBJ2-7; size: few; D: NA; DNA: TGTGCCAGCAGTACAAGTAAGGGCTCCTACGAGCAGTACTTC; CDR3: CASSTSKGSYEQYF
V: TRBV6-1; J: TRBJ1-2; size: NA; D: TRBD1; DNA: TGTGCCAGCAGTGAACGGGACAGGGAGCGAGGCTACACCTTC; CDR3: CASSERDRERGYTF
V: TRBV5-4; J: TRBJ2-7; size: once; D: NA; DNA: TGTGCCAGCAGCTTGCCGGGCCCGGCGTCCTACGAGCAGTACTTC; CDR3: CASSLPGPASYEQYF
V: TRBV4-1; J: TRBJ1-1; size: NA; D: NA; DNA: TGCGCCAGCAGCCAAAAAAGACGGGGCCCGGACACTGAAGCTTTCTTT; CDR3: CASSQKRRGPDTEAFF
V: TRBV9; J: TRBJ1-2; size: once; D: NA; DNA: TGTGCCAGCAGCCCCGGGGGGGGAATCCGGGATGATGGCTACACCTTC; CDR3: CASSPGGGIRDDGYTF
V: TRBV9; J: TRBJ1-3; size: NA; D: NA; DNA: TGTGCCAGCAGCCCCGACCGGTCCGGAAACACCATATATTTT; CDR3: CASSPDRSGNTIYF
V: TRBV6-1; J: TRBJ2-7; size: NA; D: NA; DNA: TGTGCCAGCAGTTGGAGGAGCGGCTACGAGCAGTACTTC; CDR3: CASSWRSGYEQYF
V: TRBV2; J: TRBJ1-5; size: NA; D: NA; DNA: TGTGCCAGCAGCCCCCAGCAATTTATCAATCAGCCCCAGCATTTT; CDR3: CASSPQQFINQPQHF
V: TRBV21-1; J: TRBJ1-5; size: NA; D: NA; DNA: TGTGCCAGCAGCTCCCGGACAGGGATAATCAGAGCAAAGTATAGCAATCAGCCCCAGCATTTT; CDR3: CASSSRTGIIRAKYSNQPQHF
V: TRBV12-5; J: TRBJ2-7; size: NA; D: NA; DNA: TGTGCTAGTGGTTTGGGGGCAGGCAGAGAGGAGCAGTACTTC; CDR3: CASGLGAGREEQYF
V: TRBV4-1; J: TRBJ2-1; size: NA; D: NA; DNA: TGCGCCAGCAGCCACACAAGGGGATCCGTGGGCAATGAGCAGTTCTTC; CDR3: CASSHTRGSVGNEQFF
V: TRBV4-2; J: TRBJ2-1; size: NA; D: TRBD2; DNA: TGTGCCAGCAGCCAAGAGATTAGCGGGATCGGCGAGCAGTTCTTC; CDR3: CASSQEISGIGEQFF
V: TRBV4-2; J: TRBJ2-2; size: NA; D: NA; DNA: TGTGCCAGCAGCCAAGGGGGGGTCCTCGGGAGCACCGGGGAGCTGTTTTTT; CDR3: CASSQGGVLGSTGELFF